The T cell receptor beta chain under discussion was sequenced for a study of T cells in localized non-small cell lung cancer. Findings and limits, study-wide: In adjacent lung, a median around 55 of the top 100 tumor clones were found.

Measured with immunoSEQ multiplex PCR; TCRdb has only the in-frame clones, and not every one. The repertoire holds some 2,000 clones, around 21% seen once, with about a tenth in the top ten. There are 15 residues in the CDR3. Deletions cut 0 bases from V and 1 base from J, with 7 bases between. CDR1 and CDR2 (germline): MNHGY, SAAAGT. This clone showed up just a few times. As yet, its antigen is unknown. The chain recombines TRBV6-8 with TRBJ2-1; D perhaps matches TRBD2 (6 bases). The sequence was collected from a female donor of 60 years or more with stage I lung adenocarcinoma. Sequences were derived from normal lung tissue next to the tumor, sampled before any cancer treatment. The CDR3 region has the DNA TGTGCCAGCAGTTACTCTAGCGGTTCCTACAATGAGCAGTTCTTC. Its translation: CASSYSSGSYNEQFF.